Detailed here is one TCR beta chain. V lost 0 bases and J lost 4, with 15 bases in between. Looked up from germline, CDR1 is LGHNA and CDR2 is YSLEER. This CDR3 has 16 amino acids. These data come from a study of blood T cell repertoires in COVID-19. The overall study: Sample material is recorded as cDNA or gDNA derived from T cells, B-cell-depleted T cells, or PBMCs.

Here immunoSEQ multiplex PCR was the method, and the copy in TCRdb shows in-frame clones only, minus some. The sample lists around 150,000 clones, 80% occurring once. The receptor comes from a woman between 45 and 60 years old with acute or convalescent COVID-19. The chain is built from TRBV4-3 and TRBJ1-2; D is unresolved. The sequencing input was peripheral blood. CDR3 nucleotides: TGCGCCAGCAGCCAAGATCAGGAACACCTTTCCTATGGCTACACCTTC. Protein sequence: CASSQDQEHLSYGYTF.